This T cell receptor beta chain was recovered during a study of cytomegalovirus exposure and HLA in healthy donors. Regarding this clone: No antigen is known for it.

The PCR made use of 60 Vbeta and 13 Jbeta primers. Clones were sequenced by immunoSEQ multiplex PCR, and TCRdb holds only the in-frame ones, with some missing. The repertoire consists of more than 60,000 clones, with roughly 75% occurring once and the leading ten covering less than 5%. V was clipped by 1 base and J by 0 bases, with 6 bases between them. Germline loops: CDR1 SGHDN, CDR2 FVKESK. This CDR3 is 14 amino acids long. Study-wide points: In a later analysis, several top co-occurrence clusters appeared linked to parvovirus B19, influenza, CMV and Epstein-Barr virus.

V is TRBV14 and J is TRBJ1-1; D gene ambiguous. This TCR derives from a woman in her thirties in good health and CMV-seronegative. Material for sequencing was PBMCs. The CDR3 loop reads CASSQARLNTEAFF. For the CDR3, the DNA is TGTGCCAGCAGCCAAGCCAGGTTGAACACTGAAGCTTTCTTT. The variable domain in full, completed from reference TRBV14 and TRBJ1-1, reads EAGVTQFPSHSVIEKGQTVTLRCDPISGHDNLYWYRRVMGKEIKFLLHFVKESKQDESGMPNNRFLAERTGGTYSTLKVQPAELEDSGVYFCASSQARLNTEAFFGQGTRLTVV.